A single sample gave rise to the 5 T cell receptor beta chains below, sequenced in a study of cytomegalovirus exposure and HLA in healthy donors. The study ran its PCR with 60 Vbeta and 13 Jbeta primers. Data came from immunoSEQ multiplex PCR; TCRdb stores just in-frame clones and leaves some out. The profile covers 150,000 to 200,000 clones, with over 60% appearing a single time and about 1% taken by the ten largest. Sequencing input: PBMCs. These receptors were collected from a woman between 50 and 59 years old in good health and CMV-seropositive.

J is TRBJ1-5 and V is TRBV30; D remains unclear. The germline CDR1 and CDR2 sequences are GTSNPN and SVGIG (reference sequence). Deletions cut 2 bases from V and 2 bases from J, with 10 bases between. This CDR3 has 14 residues. This chain's CDR3 is CAWSYELGNQPQHF. In DNA form, the CDR3 reads TGTGCCTGGAGTTACGAGCTCGGCAATCAGCCCCAGCATTTT.

The chain links TRBV19 to TRBJ2-7; TRBD1 might be the D (5 bases). The germline CDR1 and CDR2 sequences are LNHDA and SQIVND (reference sequence). This CDR3 contains 15 residues. Between the trimmed V and J ends, which lost 3 bases and 7 bases, there was a span of 19 bases. This chain's CDR3 is CASSISATVRNEQYF. CDR3 in DNA: TGTGCCAGTAGTATTTCCGCGACAGTAAGGAATGAGCAGTACTTC.

Only one count was recorded for this clone. This chain uses TRBV19 with TRBJ1-1, with D hard to call. Germline loops: CDR1 LNHDA, CDR2 SQIVND (reference sequence). The CDR3 runs to 13 residues. V gave up 3 bases and J gave up 11 bases, with 16 bases separating them. The CDR3, as DNA: TGTGCCAGTAGTATTGAAGGGCGCGGGATGGCTTTCTTT. This sequence encodes CASSIEGRGMAFF.

This clone appeared once. The chain recombines TRBV7-8 with TRBJ2-7, with 10 bases identical to TRBD1. With V trimmed by 1 base and J by 3 bases, 6 bases remained unmatched. Germline V gene sequence: CDR1 SGHVS, CDR2 FQNEAQ. The length of the CDR3 is 16 residues. The CDR3 nucleotides are TGTGCCAGCAGCTTAGGACAGGGGGCACCCATCTACGAGCAGTACTTC. Its protein product is CASSLGQGAPIYEQYF.

The rearrangement links TRBV6-5 to TRBJ2-2, with D hard to call. The ends were cut back, 7 bases at V and 0 bases at J, with 12 bases in the middle. CDR3 length: 15 amino acids. Germline V gene lookup returns CDR1 MNHEY and CDR2 SVGAGI. CDR3 bases: TGTGCCAGCAAGAACGTGGGCCCGAACACCGGGGAGCTGTTTTTT. It encodes CASKNVGPNTGELFF.